The T cell receptor beta chain described here comes from a study of blood T cell repertoires in COVID-19. Study-level information: Sites across the United States, Italy and Spain contributed samples from acute and convalescent COVID-19. PBMCs, B-cell-depleted T cells, or T cells provided the cDNA or gDNA that made up the material.

The germline gives CDR1 SGHRS, CDR2 YFSETQ. The germline V and J ends were trimmed by 3 bases and 0 bases, with 18 bases remaining between them. CDR3 length equals 18 residues. Original handling: From reference gene primer amplification, estimates of nucleated cell counts were derived. Measured with immunoSEQ multiplex PCR; TCRdb has only the in-frame clones, and not every one. The V and J calls and the clone size are those of that table, but D and trimming were determined from the DNA. The sample consists of around 470,000 clones, roughly nine tenths of them appearing once. The Seattle site enrolled patients during active infection and followed them longitudinally. This clone was observed a handful of times.

The genes are TRBV5-1 and TRBJ1-4; D is possibly TRBD1 (5 bases). The sequencing sample was made of peripheral blood. This sequence was found in a man between 18 and 29 years old with COVID-19, enrolled during active disease. The CDR3 nucleotides read TGCGCCAGCAGCTCCGGACGGGCTCAGGGCGCAACTAATGAAAAACTGTTTTTT. Translation gives CASSSGRAQGATNEKLFF. Combining the CDR3 with reference TRBV5-1 and TRBJ1-4 gives the whole variable domain KAGVTQTPRYLIKTRGQQVTLSCSPISGHRSVSWYQQTPGQGLQFLFEYFSETQRNKGNFPGRFSGRQFSNSRSEMNVSTLELGDSALYLCASSSGRAQGATNEKLFFGSGTQLSVL.